The following is a T cell receptor (beta chain) sequence with its context. Primers: 60 Vbeta forward and 13 Jbeta reverse. This table comes from immunoSEQ multiplex PCR, and its TCRdb copy is limited to in-frame clones, with some not included. This sample has hundreds of thousands of clones; roughly 75% occur once, and the top ten carry 1.5% to 2%. These data are taken from a study of cytomegalovirus exposure and HLA in healthy donors. V shed 0 bases and J shed 3 bases, with 12 bases lying between them. The CDR3 consists of 15 residues. The germline V gene encodes CDR1 SGHNT and CDR2 YYREEE (reference sequence).

The sequence derives from a woman in her twenties or thirties in good health and CMV-seronegative. The chain employs TRBV5-4 and TRBJ1-1; D remains ambiguous. Source material: PBMCs. CDR3 in DNA: TGTGCCAGCAGCTTGGGCAGCAGGTCGGACACTGAAGCTTTCTTT. It translates to CASSLGSRSDTEAFF.